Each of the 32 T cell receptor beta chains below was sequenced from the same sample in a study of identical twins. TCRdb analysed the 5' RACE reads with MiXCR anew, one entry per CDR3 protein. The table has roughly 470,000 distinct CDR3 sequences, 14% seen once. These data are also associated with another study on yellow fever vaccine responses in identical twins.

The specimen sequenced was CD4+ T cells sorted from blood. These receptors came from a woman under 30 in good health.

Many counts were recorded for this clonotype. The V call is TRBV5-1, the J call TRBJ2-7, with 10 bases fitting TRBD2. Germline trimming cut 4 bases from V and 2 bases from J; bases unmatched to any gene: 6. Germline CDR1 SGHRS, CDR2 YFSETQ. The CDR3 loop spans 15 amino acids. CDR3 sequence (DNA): TGCGCCAGCAGCCCCCTAAGCGGGGGGGCCTACGAGCAGTACTTC. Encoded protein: CASSPLSGGAYEQYF.

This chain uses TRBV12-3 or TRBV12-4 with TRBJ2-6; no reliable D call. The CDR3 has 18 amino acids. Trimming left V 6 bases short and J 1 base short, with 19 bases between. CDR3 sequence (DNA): TGTGCCAGCAGACGACTTGGGCAGGCTAGATCTGGGGCCAACGTCCTGACTTTC. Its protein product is CASRRLGQARSGANVLTF.

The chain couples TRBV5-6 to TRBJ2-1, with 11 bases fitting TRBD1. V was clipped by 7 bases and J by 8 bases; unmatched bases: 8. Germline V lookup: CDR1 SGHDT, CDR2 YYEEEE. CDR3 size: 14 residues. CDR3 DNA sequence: TGTGCCAGCGAAGGACAGGGGGCGTGGTATGAGCAGTTCTTC. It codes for CASEGQGAWYEQFF. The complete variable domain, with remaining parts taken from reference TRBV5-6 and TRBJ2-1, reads DAGVTQSPTHLIKTRGQQVTLRCSPKSGHDTVSWYQQALGQGPQFIFQYYEEEERQRGNFPDRFSGHQFPNYSSELNVNALLLGDSALYLCASEGQGAWYEQFFGPGTRLTVL.

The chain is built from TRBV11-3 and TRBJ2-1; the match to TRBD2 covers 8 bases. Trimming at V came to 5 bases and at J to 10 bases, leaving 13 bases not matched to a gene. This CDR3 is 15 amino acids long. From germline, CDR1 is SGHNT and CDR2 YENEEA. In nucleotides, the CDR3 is TGTGCCAGCAGCCCCCCGGGACTAGGGGGTGGGGAGCAGTTCTTC. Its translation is CASSPPGLGGGEQFF.

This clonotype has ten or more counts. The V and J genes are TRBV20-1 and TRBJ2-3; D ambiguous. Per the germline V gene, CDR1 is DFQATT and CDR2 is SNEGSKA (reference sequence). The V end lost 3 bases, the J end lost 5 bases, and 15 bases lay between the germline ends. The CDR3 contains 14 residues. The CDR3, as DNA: TGCAGTGCTAGGTCCCCCACCTACAGAGATACGCAGTATTTT. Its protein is CSARSPTYRDTQYF.

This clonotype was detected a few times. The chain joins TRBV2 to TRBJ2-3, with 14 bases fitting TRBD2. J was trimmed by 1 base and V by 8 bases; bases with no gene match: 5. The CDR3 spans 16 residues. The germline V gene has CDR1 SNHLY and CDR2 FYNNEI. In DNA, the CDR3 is TGTGCCAGCCGGGGACTAGCGGGAGAGGGCACAGATACGCAGTATTTT. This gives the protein CASRGLAGEGTDTQYF.

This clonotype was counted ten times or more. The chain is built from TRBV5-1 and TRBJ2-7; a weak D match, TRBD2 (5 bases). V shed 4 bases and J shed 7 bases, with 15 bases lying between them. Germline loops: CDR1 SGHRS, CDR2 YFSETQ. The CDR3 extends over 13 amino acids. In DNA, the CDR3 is TGCGCCAGCAGCCTCGGCCTTAGGGAGGAGCAGTACTTC. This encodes CASSLGLREEQYF.

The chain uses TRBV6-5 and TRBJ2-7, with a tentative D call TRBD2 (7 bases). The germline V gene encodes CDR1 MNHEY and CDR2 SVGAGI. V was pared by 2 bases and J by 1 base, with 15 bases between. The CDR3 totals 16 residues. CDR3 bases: TGTGCCAGCAGTTACAGGGGGGGGACTCTGTCCTACGAGCAGTACTTC. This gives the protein CASSYRGGTLSYEQYF.

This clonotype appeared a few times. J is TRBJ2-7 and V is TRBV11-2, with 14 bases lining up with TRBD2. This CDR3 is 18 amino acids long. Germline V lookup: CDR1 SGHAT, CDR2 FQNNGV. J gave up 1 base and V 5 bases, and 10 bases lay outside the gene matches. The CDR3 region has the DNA TGTGCCAGCAGCCTCGGGACTAGCGGGAGTTCCGTGTCCTACGAGCAGTACTTC. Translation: CASSLGTSGSSVSYEQYF.

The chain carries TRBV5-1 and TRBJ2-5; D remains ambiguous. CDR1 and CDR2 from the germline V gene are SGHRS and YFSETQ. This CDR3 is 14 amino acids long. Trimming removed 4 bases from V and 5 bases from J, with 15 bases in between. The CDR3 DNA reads TGCGCCAGCAGCATGGATCCGAGGTCGGAGACCCAGTACTTC. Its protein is CASSMDPRSETQYF.

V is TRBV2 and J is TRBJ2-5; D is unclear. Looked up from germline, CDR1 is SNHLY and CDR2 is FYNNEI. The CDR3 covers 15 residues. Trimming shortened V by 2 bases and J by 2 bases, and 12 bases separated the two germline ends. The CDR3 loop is CASSEQDWEQETQYF. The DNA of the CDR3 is TGTGCCAGCAGTGAACAGGATTGGGAACAAGAGACCCAGTACTTC.

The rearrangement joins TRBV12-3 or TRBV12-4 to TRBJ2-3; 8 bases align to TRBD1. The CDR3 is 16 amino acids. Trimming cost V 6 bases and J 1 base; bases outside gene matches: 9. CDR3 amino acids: CASRGTGRPGTDTQYF. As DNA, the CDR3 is TGTGCCAGCAGGGGGACAGGTCGTCCCGGCACAGATACGCAGTATTTT.

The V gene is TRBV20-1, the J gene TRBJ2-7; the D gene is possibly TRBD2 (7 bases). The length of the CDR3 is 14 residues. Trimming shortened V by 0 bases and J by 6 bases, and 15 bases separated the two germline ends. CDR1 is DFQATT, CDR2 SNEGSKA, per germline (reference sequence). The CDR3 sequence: CSAREGGRRSEQYF. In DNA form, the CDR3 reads TGCAGTGCTAGAGAGGGGGGGCGCAGGAGCGAGCAGTACTTC.

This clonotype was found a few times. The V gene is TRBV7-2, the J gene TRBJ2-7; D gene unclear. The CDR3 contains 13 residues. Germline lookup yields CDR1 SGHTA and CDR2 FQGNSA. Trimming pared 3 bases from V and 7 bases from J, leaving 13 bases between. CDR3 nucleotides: TGTGCCAGCAGCTTTGGGGAAAAAAGGGAGCAGTACTTC. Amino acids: CASSFGEKREQYF.

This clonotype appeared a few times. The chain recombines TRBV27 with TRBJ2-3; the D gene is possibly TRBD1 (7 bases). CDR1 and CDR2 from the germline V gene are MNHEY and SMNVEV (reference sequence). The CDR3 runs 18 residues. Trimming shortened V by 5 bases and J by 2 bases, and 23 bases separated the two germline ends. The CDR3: CASSLIGLGGGTTDTQYF. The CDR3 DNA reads TGTGCCAGCAGTCTTATCGGTCTAGGAGGGGGCACCACAGATACGCAGTATTTT.

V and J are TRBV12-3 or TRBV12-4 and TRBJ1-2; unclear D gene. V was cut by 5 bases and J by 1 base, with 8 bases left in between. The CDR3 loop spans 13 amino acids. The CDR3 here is CASSLDNNYGYTF. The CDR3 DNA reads TGTGCCAGCAGTCTTGACAATAACTATGGCTACACCTTC.

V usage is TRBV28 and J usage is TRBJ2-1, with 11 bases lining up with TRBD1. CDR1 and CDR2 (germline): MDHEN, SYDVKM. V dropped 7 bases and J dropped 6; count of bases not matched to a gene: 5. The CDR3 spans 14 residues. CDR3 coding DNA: TGTGCCAGCATGGACAGGGGGCTGGCCAATGAGCAGTTCTTC. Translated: CASMDRGLANEQFF.

CDR3 residues: CASSYLPGGWGANTGELFF. In DNA form, the CDR3 reads TGTGCCAGCAGCTACCTCCCCGGGGGATGGGGGGCGAACACCGGGGAGCTGTTTTTT. V is TRBV11-2 and J is TRBJ2-2, with D maybe TRBD2 (6 bases). CDR3 length: 19 amino acids. Trimming took 4 bases from V and 0 from J, leaving 21 bases between them. The germline V gene encodes CDR1 SGHAT and CDR2 FQNNGV.

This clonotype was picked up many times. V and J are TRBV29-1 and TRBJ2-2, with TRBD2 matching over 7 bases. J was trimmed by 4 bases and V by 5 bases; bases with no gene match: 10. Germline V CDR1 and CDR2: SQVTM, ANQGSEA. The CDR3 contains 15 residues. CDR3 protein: CSVQTSLFGTGELFF. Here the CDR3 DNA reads TGCAGCGTTCAGACTAGCCTGTTCGGCACCGGGGAGCTGTTTTTT.

CDR3 in DNA: TGTGCCAGCAGCCAAGCTATCGGTAGCGGGAACCTTGACACCGGGGAGCTGTTTTTT. It encodes CASSQAIGSGNLDTGELFF. The chain links TRBV3-1 to TRBJ2-2, with 8 bases fitting TRBD2. The CDR3 extends over 19 amino acids. In germline, CDR1 is LGHDT, CDR2 YNNKEL (reference sequence). Trimming took 1 base from V and 3 from J; bases not matched to a gene: 13.

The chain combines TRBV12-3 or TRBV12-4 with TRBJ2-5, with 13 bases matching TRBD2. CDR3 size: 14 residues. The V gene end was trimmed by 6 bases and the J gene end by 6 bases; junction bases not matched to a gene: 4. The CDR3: CASRGTSGDKTQYF. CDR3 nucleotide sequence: TGTGCCAGCAGGGGGACTAGCGGGGACAAGACCCAGTACTTC.

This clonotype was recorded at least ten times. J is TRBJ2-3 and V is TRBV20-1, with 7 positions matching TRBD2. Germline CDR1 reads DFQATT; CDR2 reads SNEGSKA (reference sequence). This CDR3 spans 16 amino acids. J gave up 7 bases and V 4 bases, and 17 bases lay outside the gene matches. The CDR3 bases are TGCAGTGCTATGGGCGGGAGTAGTGACCATGCAAATACGCAGTATTTT. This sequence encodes CSAMGGSSDHANTQYF.

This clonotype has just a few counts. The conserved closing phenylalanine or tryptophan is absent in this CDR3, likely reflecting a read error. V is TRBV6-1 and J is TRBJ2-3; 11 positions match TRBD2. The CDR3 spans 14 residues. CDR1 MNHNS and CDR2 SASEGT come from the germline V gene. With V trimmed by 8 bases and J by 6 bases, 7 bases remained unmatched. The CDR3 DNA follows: TGTGCCAGCTATAGCGGGGGGGCTGGTGATACGCAGTATTAT. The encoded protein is CASYSGGAGDTQYY.

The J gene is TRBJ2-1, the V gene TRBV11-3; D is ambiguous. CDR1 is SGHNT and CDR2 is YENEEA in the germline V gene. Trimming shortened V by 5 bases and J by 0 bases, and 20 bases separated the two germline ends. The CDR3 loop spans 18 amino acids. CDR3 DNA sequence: TGTGCCAGCAGCCCTAGGGTGCGTGCCTCCAGCTCCTACAATGAGCAGTTCTTC. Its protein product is CASSPRVRASSSYNEQFF.

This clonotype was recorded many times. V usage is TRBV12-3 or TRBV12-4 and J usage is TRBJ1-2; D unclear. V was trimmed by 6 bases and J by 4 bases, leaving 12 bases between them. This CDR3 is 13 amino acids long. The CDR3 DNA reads TGTGCCAGCAGCTTTCGCCCACCCTATGGCTACACCTTC. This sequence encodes CASSFRPPYGYTF.

CDR3 protein: CSARVPSGGLETQYF. The DNA for the CDR3 is TGCAGTGCTAGAGTCCCTAGCGGTGGGTTGGAGACCCAGTACTTC. The chain carries TRBV20-1 and TRBJ2-5; 7 nucleotides align to TRBD2. From germline, CDR1 is DFQATT and CDR2 SNEGSKA (reference sequence). There are 15 residues in the CDR3. Trimming took 1 base from V and 5 from J; bases not matched to a gene: 10.

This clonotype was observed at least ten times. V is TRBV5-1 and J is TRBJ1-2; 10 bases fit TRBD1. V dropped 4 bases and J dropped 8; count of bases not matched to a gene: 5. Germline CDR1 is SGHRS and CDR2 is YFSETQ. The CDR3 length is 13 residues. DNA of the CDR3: TGCGCCAGCAGCCCGGGACAGGGGAGCGGCTACACCTTC. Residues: CASSPGQGSGYTF.

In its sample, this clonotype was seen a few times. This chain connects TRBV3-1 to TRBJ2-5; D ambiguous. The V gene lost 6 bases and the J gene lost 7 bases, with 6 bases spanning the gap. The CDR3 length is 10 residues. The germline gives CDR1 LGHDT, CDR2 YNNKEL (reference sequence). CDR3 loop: CASRFVTQYF. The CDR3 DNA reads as TGTGCCAGCAGATTTGTGACCCAGTACTTC.

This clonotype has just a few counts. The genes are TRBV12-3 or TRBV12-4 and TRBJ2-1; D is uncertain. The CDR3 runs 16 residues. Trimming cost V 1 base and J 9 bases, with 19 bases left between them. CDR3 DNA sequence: TGTGCCAGCAGTTTAGAAGGGAAGGGAACATTCGGTGAGCAGTTCTTC. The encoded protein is CASSLEGKGTFGEQFF.

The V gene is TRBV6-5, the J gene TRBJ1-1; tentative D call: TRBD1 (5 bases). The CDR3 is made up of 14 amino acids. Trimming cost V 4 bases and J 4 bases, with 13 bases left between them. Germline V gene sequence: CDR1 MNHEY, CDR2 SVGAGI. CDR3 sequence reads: CASSFEGKRTEAFF. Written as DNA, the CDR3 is TGTGCCAGCAGTTTCGAGGGGAAGCGCACTGAAGCTTTCTTT.

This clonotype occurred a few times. In DNA, the CDR3 is TGTGCCAGCAGCCCGGTAATTGCCGATACGCAGTATTTT. Protein sequence: CASSPVIADTQYF. The gene calls are TRBV9 and TRBJ2-3; unclear D gene. CDR1 and CDR2 from the germline V gene are SGDLS and YYNGEE. With 4 bases removed from V and 6 bases from J, the gap between germline ends came to 12 bases. The CDR3 covers 13 residues.

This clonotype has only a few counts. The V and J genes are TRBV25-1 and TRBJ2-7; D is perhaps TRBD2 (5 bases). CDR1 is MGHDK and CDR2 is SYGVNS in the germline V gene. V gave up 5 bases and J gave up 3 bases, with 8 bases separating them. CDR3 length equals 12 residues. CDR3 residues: CASSPDFYEQYF. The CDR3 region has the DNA TGTGCCAGCAGTCCGGACTTCTACGAGCAGTACTTC.